Listed below are T cell receptor beta chains from one sample, sequenced in a study of blood T cells in healthy people across ages. TCRdb reprocessed the 5' RACE reads via MiXCR and lists one record per CDR3 protein. The table lists roughly 410,000 distinct CDR3 sequences, more than 45% of them singletons. Sequenced: blood. All receptors come from a man aged 55-75 years in good health. Both conserved end residues are part of each CDR3. The order of the fields is clone size, V gene, D gene, J gene, CDR3 DNA, CDR3 protein. D genes are given only for firm matches. The size of a clone is reported for some rows only, either as once, few or many, or as a class for expanded clones.

clone_size: few
v_call: TRBV28
d_call: TRBD2
j_call: TRBJ2-7
cdr3_nt: TGTGCCAGCAGTCTCATAGCGGGAGTCGGCCACGAGCAGTACTTC
cdr3_aa: CASSLIAGVGHEQYF

clone_size: few
v_call: TRBV7-2
d_call: .
j_call: TRBJ2-7
cdr3_nt: TGTGCCAGCAGCTCCGGGACACCCTCCTACGAGCAGTACTTC
cdr3_aa: CASSSGTPSYEQYF

clone_size: .
v_call: TRBV29-1
d_call: TRBD1
j_call: TRBJ2-3
cdr3_nt: TGCAGCGTGGGCAAGGGACAGGGGATGTTTATCGATACGCAGTATTTT
cdr3_aa: CSVGKGQGMFIDTQYF

clone_size: few
v_call: TRBV7-8
d_call: .
j_call: TRBJ2-5
cdr3_nt: TGTGCCAGCAGCTTAGGTCGGGCCCGGGGGAATGAGCAGTACTTC
cdr3_aa: CASSLGRARGNEQYF

clone_size: .
v_call: TRBV7-9
d_call: .
j_call: TRBJ2-7
cdr3_nt: TGTGCCAGCAGCCTTGGGGACGAGTTACCCCGATACTCCTACGAGCAGTACTTC
cdr3_aa: CASSLGDELPRYSYEQYF

clone_size: .
v_call: TRBV15
d_call: .
j_call: TRBJ2-3
cdr3_nt: TGCGCCACCAGCAAAGAGTTGATAGTTACGAGCACAGATACGCAGTATTTT
cdr3_aa: CATSKELIVTSTDTQYF

clone_size: .
v_call: TRBV5-1
d_call: .
j_call: TRBJ1-1
cdr3_nt: TGCGCCAGCAGCTTGGCCGCAGGCACTGAAGCTTTCTTT
cdr3_aa: CASSLAAGTEAFF

clone_size: .
v_call: TRBV20-1
d_call: TRBD2
j_call: TRBJ2-1
cdr3_nt: TGCAGTGCCCGGGGGGGGACTAGCGGGAGCAATGAGCAGTTCTTC
cdr3_aa: CSARGGTSGSNEQFF

clone_size: few
v_call: TRBV2
d_call: .
j_call: TRBJ2-3
cdr3_nt: TGTGCCAGCAGGTGGACAGTTAGCACAGATACGCAGTATTTT
cdr3_aa: CASRWTVSTDTQYF

clone_size: .
v_call: TRBV5-1
d_call: .
j_call: TRBJ2-1
cdr3_nt: TGCGCCAGCAGCTTAACCGGAAGGGATCAGTTCTTC
cdr3_aa: CASSLTGRDQFF

clone_size: .
v_call: TRBV2
d_call: TRBD2
j_call: TRBJ2-1
cdr3_nt: TGTGCCAGCAGTGAAGAGTCGCGACTAGCGGGGGGTTACAATGAGCAGTTCTTC
cdr3_aa: CASSEESRLAGGYNEQFF

clone_size: many
v_call: TRBV12-3/TRBV12-4
d_call: .
j_call: TRBJ2-1
cdr3_nt: TGTGCCAGCAGTCAGGGGGCTAGCGGGACCTACAATGAGCAGTTCTTC
cdr3_aa: CASSQGASGTYNEQFF

clone_size: .
v_call: TRBV12-3/TRBV12-4
d_call: .
j_call: TRBJ2-3
cdr3_nt: TGTGCCAGCAGTAGACTAGTGAGCACAGATACGCAGTATTTT
cdr3_aa: CASSRLVSTDTQYF

clone_size: .
v_call: TRBV24-1
d_call: TRBD1
j_call: TRBJ2-3
cdr3_nt: TGTGCCACCAGTGACCCGGGGACAGGGGGAGCGCAGTATTTT
cdr3_aa: CATSDPGTGGAQYF

clone_size: .
v_call: TRBV6-5
d_call: TRBD2
j_call: TRBJ2-1
cdr3_nt: TGTGCCAGCAGAACAACTAGCGGGAGCTCTTACAATGAGCAGTTCTTC
cdr3_aa: CASRTTSGSSYNEQFF

clone_size: .
v_call: TRBV3-1
d_call: .
j_call: TRBJ2-3
cdr3_nt: TGTGCCAGCAGCCGCGGACTCGATAACACAGATACGCAGTATTTT
cdr3_aa: CASSRGLDNTDTQYF

clone_size: .
v_call: TRBV7-9
d_call: TRBD1
j_call: TRBJ2-3
cdr3_nt: TGTGCCAGCAGCCCGCCCTCGGGGGGACAGGGAAGCACAGATACGCAGTATTTT
cdr3_aa: CASSPPSGGQGSTDTQYF

clone_size: many
v_call: TRBV6-4
d_call: .
j_call: TRBJ2-3
cdr3_nt: TGTGCCAGCAGTGCCGAAGCTAGCACAGATACGCAGTATTTT
cdr3_aa: CASSAEASTDTQYF

clone_size: .
v_call: TRBV5-1
d_call: .
j_call: TRBJ1-1
cdr3_nt: TGCGCCAGCAGCGGGACACAGGGGAACACTGAAGCTTTCTTT
cdr3_aa: CASSGTQGNTEAFF

clone_size: few
v_call: TRBV6-1
d_call: TRBD2
j_call: TRBJ2-7
cdr3_nt: TGTGCCAGCAGTGACCGCGGGAGAGTCGACGAGCAGTACTTC
cdr3_aa: CASSDRGRVDEQYF

clone_size: .
v_call: TRBV9
d_call: TRBD1
j_call: TRBJ2-6
cdr3_nt: TGTGCCAGCAGCCCCCGGAAGGGGACAGCGTCTGGGGCCAACGTCCTGACTTTC
cdr3_aa: CASSPRKGTASGANVLTF

clone_size: .
v_call: TRBV20-1
d_call: .
j_call: TRBJ2-4
cdr3_nt: TGCAGTGCTAGGGTGGCCTACGGCAAAAACATTCAGTACTTC
cdr3_aa: CSARVAYGKNIQYF

clone_size: few
v_call: TRBV30
d_call: TRBD1
j_call: TRBJ1-2
cdr3_nt: TGTGCCTGGCGGACAGGGTACCGTTATGGCTACACCTTC
cdr3_aa: CAWRTGYRYGYTF

clone_size: few
v_call: TRBV20-1
d_call: TRBD2
j_call: TRBJ2-3
cdr3_nt: TGCAGTGCTAGGACCCCGCTAGCGGGGACTTTGGCTACGCAGTATTTT
cdr3_aa: CSARTPLAGTLATQYF

clone_size: .
v_call: TRBV6-6
d_call: .
j_call: TRBJ1-2
cdr3_nt: TGTGCCAGCAGTTACTCGAAGGGCCCAGGGGATGGCTACACCTTC
cdr3_aa: CASSYSKGPGDGYTF

clone_size: .
v_call: TRBV29-1
d_call: TRBD2
j_call: TRBJ2-1
cdr3_nt: TGCAGCGTTGAAAACCAGCTAGCGGGAGGTACGCAGTTCTTC
cdr3_aa: CSVENQLAGGTQFF

clone_size: few
v_call: TRBV29-1
d_call: TRBD1
j_call: TRBJ1-5
cdr3_nt: TGCAGCGCTACGACAGGGAGGGAGCAGCCCCAGCATTTT
cdr3_aa: CSATTGREQPQHF

clone_size: many
v_call: TRBV11-2
d_call: .
j_call: TRBJ2-2
cdr3_nt: TGTGCCAGCACTCAACGCACCGGGGAGCTGTTTTTT
cdr3_aa: CASTQRTGELFF

clone_size: .
v_call: TRBV7-2
d_call: .
j_call: TRBJ2-5
cdr3_nt: TGTGCCAGCAGCCCCCAGCGGCAAGAGACCCAGTACTTC
cdr3_aa: CASSPQRQETQYF

clone_size: .
v_call: TRBV28
d_call: .
j_call: TRBJ2-7
cdr3_nt: TGTGCCAGCAGTGGGGACTTACCATACGAGCAGTACTTC
cdr3_aa: CASSGDLPYEQYF

clone_size: .
v_call: TRBV6-6
d_call: TRBD2
j_call: TRBJ2-7
cdr3_nt: TGTGCCAGCAGTTACTCTAATCCGGGAGGCTTCCTGGAGCAGTACTTC
cdr3_aa: CASSYSNPGGFLEQYF

clone_size: many
v_call: TRBV29-1
d_call: TRBD2
j_call: TRBJ2-7
cdr3_nt: TGCAGCGTTGATCTGGAACTAGCGGGTGCCTACGAGCAGTACTTC
cdr3_aa: CSVDLELAGAYEQYF

clone_size: .
v_call: TRBV9
d_call: .
j_call: TRBJ2-7
cdr3_nt: TGTACCAGCAGCGTCGCTGCTCACTACGAGCAGTACTTC
cdr3_aa: CTSSVAAHYEQYF

clone_size: .
v_call: TRBV28
d_call: TRBD2
j_call: TRBJ2-5
cdr3_nt: TGTGCCAGCAAGGCTAGCGGGAGGCCTGGGGATGAGCAGTACTTC
cdr3_aa: CASKASGRPGDEQYF

clone_size: .
v_call: TRBV12-3/TRBV12-4
d_call: TRBD2
j_call: TRBJ2-1
cdr3_nt: TGTGCCAGCAAGGAGCGGGGGGTTTTCAATGAGCAGTTCTTC
cdr3_aa: CASKERGVFNEQFF

clone_size: .
v_call: TRBV20-1
d_call: .
j_call: TRBJ1-2
cdr3_nt: TGCAGTGCTATAGTAAAGGACTATGGCTACACCTTC
cdr3_aa: CSAIVKDYGYTF

clone_size: few
v_call: TRBV7-2
d_call: TRBD2
j_call: TRBJ2-5
cdr3_nt: TGTGCCAGCAGCAGAGTAGCGGGAGCCCAAGAGACCCAGTACTTC
cdr3_aa: CASSRVAGAQETQYF

clone_size: .
v_call: TRBV20-1
d_call: .
j_call: TRBJ2-5
cdr3_nt: TGCAGTGCCCACCCCGTTCAGGGAGGAGAGACCCAGTACTTC
cdr3_aa: CSAHPVQGGETQYF

clone_size: few
v_call: TRBV20-1
d_call: TRBD2
j_call: TRBJ2-5
cdr3_nt: TGCAGTGCTATACGTAGCGGGGGGCAGTTGGAGACCCAGTACTTC
cdr3_aa: CSAIRSGGQLETQYF

clone_size: .
v_call: TRBV5-1
d_call: .
j_call: TRBJ2-2
cdr3_nt: TGCGCCAGCAGCTTGTTGGGTTTTGACACCGGGGAGCTGTTTTTT
cdr3_aa: CASSLLGFDTGELFF